The subject of this entry is one T cell receptor beta chain. Its antigen is unknown. In TCRdb, the 5' RACE reads were re-called with MiXCR into one record per CDR3 protein. The data hold around 1.7 million distinct CDR3 sequences, with about 31% observed a single time. This record belongs to a study of identical twins. Study-level points and caveats: With abundant cord blood beta clonotypes, insertions were fewer; memory repertoires showed no such pattern. Model-predicted out-of-frame TCR alpha sharing fell below observed values in monozygotic twins.

The CDR3 is 15 residues long. Germline V gene sequence: CDR1 SGHTS, CDR2 YDEGEE. V was clipped by 0 bases and J by 2 bases; unmatched bases: 3. Donors were all healthy Caucasians. Source material: cord blood. This receptor was identified in a newborn girl in good health. The chain combines TRBV5-8 with TRBJ2-3; 7 nucleotides line up with TRBD2. The CDR3 DNA reads TGTGCCAGCAGCTTGGGAGCGGGGAACACAGATACGCAGTATTTT. Translating it yields CASSLGAGNTDTQYF.